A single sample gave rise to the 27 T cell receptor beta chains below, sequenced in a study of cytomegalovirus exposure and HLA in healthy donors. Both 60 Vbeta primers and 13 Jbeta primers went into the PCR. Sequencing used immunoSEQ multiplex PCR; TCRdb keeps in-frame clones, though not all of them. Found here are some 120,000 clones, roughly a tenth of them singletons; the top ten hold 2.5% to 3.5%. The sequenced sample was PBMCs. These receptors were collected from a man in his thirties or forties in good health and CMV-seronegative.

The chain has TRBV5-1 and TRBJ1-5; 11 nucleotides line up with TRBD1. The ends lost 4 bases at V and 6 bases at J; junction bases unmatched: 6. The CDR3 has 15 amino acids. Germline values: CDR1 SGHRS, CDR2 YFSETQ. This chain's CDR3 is CASSIGTGGRQPQHF. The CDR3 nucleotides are TGCGCCAGCAGCATTGGGACAGGGGGACGTCAGCCCCAGCATTTT.

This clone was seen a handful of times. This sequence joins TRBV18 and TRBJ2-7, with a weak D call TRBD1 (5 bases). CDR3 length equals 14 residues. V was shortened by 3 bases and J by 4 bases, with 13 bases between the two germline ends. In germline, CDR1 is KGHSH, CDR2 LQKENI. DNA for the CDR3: TGTGCCAGCTCACCTTCCAGGGCCGCTTACGAGCAGTACTTC. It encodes CASSPSRAAYEQYF.

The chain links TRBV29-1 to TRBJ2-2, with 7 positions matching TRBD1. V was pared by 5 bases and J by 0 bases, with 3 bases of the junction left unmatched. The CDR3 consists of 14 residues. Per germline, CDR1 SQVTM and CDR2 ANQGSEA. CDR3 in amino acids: CSVTRGTNTGELFF. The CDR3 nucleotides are TGCAGCGTTACCAGGGGGACGAACACCGGGGAGCTGTTTTTT.

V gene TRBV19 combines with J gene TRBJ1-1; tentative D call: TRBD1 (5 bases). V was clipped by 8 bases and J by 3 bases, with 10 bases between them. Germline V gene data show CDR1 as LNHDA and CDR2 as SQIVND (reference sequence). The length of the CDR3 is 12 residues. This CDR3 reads CASGGQDTEAFF. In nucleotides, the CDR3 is TGTGCCAGTGGCGGACAAGACACTGAAGCTTTCTTT.

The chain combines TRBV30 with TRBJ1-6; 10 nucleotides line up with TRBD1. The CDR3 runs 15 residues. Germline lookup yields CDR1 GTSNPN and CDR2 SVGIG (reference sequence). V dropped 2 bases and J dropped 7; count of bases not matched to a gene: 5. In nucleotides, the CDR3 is TGTGCCTGGAGTTTTCGGACAGGGGGGAATTCACCCCTCCACTTT. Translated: CAWSFRTGGNSPLHF.

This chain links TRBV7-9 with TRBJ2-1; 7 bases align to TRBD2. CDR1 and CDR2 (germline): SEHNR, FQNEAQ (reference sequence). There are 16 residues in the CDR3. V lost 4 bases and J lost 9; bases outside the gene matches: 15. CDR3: CASSSLRDYLHAEQFF. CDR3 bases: TGTGCCAGCAGCTCTCTGAGGGACTACCTTCACGCTGAGCAGTTCTTC.

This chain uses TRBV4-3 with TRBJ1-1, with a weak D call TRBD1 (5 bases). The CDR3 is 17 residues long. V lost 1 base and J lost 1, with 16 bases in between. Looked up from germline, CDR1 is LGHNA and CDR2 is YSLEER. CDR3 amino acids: CASSQAYKETANTEAFF. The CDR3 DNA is TGCGCCAGCAGCCAAGCCTATAAGGAGACAGCGAACACTGAAGCTTTCTTT.

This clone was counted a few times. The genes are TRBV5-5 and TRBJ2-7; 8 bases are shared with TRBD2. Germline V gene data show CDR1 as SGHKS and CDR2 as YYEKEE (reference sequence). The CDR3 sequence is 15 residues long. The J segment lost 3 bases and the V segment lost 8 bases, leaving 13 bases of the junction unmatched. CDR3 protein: CASRLPTSANYEQYF. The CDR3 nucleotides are TGTGCCAGTCGCCTGCCGACTAGCGCAAACTACGAGCAGTACTTC.

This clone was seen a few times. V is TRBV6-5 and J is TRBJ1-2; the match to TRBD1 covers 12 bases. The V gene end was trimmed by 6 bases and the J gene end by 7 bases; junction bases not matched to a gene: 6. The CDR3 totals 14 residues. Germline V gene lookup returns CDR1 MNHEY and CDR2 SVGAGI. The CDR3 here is CASSPVGQGAGYTF. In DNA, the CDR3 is TGTGCCAGCAGCCCCGTGGGACAGGGGGCTGGCTACACCTTC.

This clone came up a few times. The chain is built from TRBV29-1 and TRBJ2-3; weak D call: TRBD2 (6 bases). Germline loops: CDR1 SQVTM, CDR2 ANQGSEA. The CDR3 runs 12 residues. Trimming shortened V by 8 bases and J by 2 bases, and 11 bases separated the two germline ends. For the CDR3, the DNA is TGCAGCATCCGGGAGTACACAGATACGCAGTATTTT. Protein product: CSIREYTDTQYF.

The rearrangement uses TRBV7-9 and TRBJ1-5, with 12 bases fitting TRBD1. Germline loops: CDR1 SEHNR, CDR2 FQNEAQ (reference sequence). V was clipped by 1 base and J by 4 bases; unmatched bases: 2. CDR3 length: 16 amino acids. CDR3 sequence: CASSLGDRGPNQPQHF. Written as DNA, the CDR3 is TGTGCCAGCAGCTTAGGGGACAGGGGGCCTAATCAGCCCCAGCATTTT.

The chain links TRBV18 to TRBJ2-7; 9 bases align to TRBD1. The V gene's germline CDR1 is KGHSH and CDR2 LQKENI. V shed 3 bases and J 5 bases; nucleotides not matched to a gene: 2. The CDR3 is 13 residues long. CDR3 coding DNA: TGTGCCAGCTCACCTCGGACAGGGGACGAGCAGTACTTC. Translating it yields CASSPRTGDEQYF. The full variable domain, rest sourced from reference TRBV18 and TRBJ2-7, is NAGVMQNPRHLVRRRGQEARLRCSPMKGHSHVYWYRQLPEEGLKFMVYLQKENIIDESGMPKERFSAEFPKEGPSILRIQQVVRGDSAAYFCASSPRTGDEQYFGPGTRLTVT.

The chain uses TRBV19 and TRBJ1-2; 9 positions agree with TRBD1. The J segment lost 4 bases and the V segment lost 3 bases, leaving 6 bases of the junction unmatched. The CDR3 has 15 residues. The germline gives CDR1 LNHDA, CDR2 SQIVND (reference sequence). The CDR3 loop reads CASSINRDRVYGYTF. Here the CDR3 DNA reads TGTGCCAGTAGTATCAACCGGGACAGGGTCTATGGCTACACCTTC.

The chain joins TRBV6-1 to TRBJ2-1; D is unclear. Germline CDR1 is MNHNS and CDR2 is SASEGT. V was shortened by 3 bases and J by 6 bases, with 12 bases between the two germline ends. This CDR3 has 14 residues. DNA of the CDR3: TGTGCCAGCAGTGACAATCCCCCGCGCAATGAGCAGTTCTTC. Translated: CASSDNPPRNEQFF.

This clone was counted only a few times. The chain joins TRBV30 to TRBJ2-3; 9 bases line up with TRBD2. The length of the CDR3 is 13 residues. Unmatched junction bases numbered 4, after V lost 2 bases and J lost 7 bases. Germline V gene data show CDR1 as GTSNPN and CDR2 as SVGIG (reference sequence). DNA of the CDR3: TGTGCCTGGAGTCCATCTAGCGGGAATACGCAGTATTTT. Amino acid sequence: CAWSPSSGNTQYF.

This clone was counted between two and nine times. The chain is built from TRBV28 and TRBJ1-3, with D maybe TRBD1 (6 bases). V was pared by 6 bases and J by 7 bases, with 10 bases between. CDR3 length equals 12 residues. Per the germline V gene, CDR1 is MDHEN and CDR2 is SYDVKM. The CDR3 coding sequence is TGTGCCAGCAGCCAGGGGTGGAACACCATATATTTT. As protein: CASSQGWNTIYF.

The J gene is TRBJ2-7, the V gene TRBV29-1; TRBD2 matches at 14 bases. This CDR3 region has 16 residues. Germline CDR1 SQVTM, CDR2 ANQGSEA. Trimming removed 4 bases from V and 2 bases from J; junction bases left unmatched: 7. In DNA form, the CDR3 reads TGCAGCGTTGCGGGACTAGCGGGAGCCGACACCTACGAGCAGTACTTC. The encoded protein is CSVAGLAGADTYEQYF.

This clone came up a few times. Here the CDR3 DNA reads TGCAGCGTTCGGGGATTAGATGAAAAACTGTTTTTT. Protein product: CSVRGLDEKLFF. J is TRBJ1-4 and V is TRBV29-1; D is undetermined. There are 12 residues in the CDR3. Trimming removed 5 bases at V and 6 bases at J, with 10 bases between. The germline V gene has CDR1 SQVTM and CDR2 ANQGSEA.

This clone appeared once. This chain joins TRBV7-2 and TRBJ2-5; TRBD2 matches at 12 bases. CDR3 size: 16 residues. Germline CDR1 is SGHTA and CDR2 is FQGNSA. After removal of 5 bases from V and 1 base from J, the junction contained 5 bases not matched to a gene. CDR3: CASSGRTSGVQETQYF. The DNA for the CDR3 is TGTGCCAGCAGCGGAAGGACTAGCGGGGTCCAAGAGACCCAGTACTTC.

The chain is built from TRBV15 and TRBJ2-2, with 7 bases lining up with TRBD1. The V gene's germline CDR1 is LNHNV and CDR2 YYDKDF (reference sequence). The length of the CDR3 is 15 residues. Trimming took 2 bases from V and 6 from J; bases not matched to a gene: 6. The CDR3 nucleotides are TGTGCCACCAGCAGAACCCCAGGGACAGCCGGGGAGCTGTTTTTT. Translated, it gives CATSRTPGTAGELFF. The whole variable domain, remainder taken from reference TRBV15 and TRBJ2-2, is DAMVIQNPRYQVTQFGKPVTLSCSQTLNHNVMYWYQQKSSQAPKLLFHYYDKDFNNEADTPDNFQSRRPNTSFCFLDIRSPGLGDTAMYLCATSRTPGTAGELFFGEGSRLTVL.

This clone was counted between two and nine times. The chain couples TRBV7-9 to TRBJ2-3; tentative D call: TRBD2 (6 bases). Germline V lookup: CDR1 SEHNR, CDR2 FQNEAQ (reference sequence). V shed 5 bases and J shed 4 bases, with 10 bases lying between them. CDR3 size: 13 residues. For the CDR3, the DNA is TGTGCCAGCAGCAAATCGGGGGCAGATACGCAGTATTTT. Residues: CASSKSGADTQYF.

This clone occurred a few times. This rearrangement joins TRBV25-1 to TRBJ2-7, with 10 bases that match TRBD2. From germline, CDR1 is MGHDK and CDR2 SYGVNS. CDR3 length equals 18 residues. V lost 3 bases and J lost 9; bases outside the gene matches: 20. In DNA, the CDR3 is TGTGCCAGCAGTGACAGGACTAGCGGCCGCGCCCCTTACGTTGGGCAGTACTTC. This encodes CASSDRTSGRAPYVGQYF.

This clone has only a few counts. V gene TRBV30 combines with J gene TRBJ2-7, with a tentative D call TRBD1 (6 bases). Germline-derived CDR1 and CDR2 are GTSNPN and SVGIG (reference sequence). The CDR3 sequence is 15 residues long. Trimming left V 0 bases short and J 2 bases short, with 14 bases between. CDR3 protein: CAWSVFRTETYEQYF. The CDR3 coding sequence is TGTGCCTGGAGTGTTTTTAGGACAGAGACCTACGAGCAGTACTTC.

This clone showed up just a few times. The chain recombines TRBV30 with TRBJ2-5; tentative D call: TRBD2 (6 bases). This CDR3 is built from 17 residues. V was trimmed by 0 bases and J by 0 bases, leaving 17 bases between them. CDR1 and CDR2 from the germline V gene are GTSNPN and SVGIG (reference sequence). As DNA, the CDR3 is TGTGCCTGGAGTGTAGGGTGGGGGGTTGACAACCAAGAGACCCAGTACTTC. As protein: CAWSVGWGVDNQETQYF.

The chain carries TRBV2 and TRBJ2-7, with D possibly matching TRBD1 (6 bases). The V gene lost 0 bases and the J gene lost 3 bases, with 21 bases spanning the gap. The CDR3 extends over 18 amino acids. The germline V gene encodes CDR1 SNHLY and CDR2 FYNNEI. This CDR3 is CASSEAGVLGQGNYEQYF. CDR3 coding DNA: TGTGCCAGCAGTGAAGCCGGGGTCCTGGGGCAGGGGAACTACGAGCAGTACTTC.

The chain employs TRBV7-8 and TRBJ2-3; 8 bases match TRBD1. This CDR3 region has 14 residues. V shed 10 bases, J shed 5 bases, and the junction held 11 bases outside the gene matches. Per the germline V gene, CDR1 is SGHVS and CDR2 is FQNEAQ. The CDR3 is CATLWAGGQDTQYF. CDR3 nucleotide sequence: TGTGCCACCCTTTGGGCAGGGGGCCAAGATACGCAGTATTTT.

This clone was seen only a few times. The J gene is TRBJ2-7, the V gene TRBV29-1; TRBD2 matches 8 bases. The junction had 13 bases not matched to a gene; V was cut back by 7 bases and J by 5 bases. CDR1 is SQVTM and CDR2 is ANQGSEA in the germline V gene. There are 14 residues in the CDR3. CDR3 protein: CSAREVGGRNEQYF. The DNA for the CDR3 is TGCAGCGCCCGAGAAGTTGGCGGGAGGAACGAGCAGTACTTC.